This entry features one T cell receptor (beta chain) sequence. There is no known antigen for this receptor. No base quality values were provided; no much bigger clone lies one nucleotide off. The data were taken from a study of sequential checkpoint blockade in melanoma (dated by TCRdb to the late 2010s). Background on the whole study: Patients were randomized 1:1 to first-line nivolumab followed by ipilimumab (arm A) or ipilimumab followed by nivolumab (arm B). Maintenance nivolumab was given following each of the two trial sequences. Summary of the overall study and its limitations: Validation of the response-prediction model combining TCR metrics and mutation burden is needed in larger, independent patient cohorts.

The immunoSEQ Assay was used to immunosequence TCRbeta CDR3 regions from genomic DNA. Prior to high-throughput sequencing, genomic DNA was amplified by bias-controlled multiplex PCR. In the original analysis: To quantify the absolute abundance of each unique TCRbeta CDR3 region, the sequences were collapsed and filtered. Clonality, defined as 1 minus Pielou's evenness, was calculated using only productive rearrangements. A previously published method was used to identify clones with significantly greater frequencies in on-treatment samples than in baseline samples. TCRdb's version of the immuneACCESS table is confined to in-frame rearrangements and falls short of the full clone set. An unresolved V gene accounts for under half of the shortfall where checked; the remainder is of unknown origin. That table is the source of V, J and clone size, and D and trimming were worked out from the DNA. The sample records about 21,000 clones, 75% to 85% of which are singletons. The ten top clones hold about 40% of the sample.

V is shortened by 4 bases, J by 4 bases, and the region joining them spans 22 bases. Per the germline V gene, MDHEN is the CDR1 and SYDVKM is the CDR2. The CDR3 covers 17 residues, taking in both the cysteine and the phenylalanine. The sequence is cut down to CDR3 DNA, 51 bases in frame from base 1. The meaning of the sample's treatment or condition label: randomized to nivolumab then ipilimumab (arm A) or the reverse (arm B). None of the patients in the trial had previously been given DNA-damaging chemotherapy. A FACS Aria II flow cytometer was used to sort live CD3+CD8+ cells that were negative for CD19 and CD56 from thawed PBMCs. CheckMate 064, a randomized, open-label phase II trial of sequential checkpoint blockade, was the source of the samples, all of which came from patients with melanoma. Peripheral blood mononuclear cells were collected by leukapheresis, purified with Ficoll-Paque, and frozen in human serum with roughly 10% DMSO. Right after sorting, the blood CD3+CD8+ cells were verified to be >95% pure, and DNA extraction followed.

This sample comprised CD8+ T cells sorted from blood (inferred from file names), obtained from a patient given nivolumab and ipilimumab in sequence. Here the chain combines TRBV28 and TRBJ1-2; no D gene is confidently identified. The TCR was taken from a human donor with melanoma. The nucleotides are TGTGCCAGCAGTTCCCGACGGGAGAGGTCCTCGATCTATGGCTACACCTTC. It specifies CASSSRRERSSIYGYTF.